These T cell receptor beta chains were read from a single sample in a study of blood T cell repertoires in COVID-19. Profiled with immunoSEQ multiplex PCR; TCRdb holds only in-frame clones, not every one. The data hold approximately 330,000 clones, with around 86% observed a single time. Input material: PBMCs or T cells enriched from blood (not recorded which). The receptors come from a woman aged 35 to 49 with acute COVID-19. CDR3s include the opening cysteine and the closing phenylalanine or tryptophan. Fields, in order: D gene, J gene, V gene, clone size, CDR3 DNA, CDR3 protein. The D gene is left open where the match is weak. Size tells how often a clone was seen (once, few, many) or the class of an expanded clone, and some rows leave it out.

d_call: NA
j_call: TRBJ1-2
v_call: TRBV4-3
clone_size: NA
cdr3_nt: TGCGCCAGCAGCCAAGATTGGGGGGAATTCCTCTATGGCTACACCTTC
cdr3_aa: CASSQDWGEFLYGYTF

d_call: NA
j_call: TRBJ1-1
v_call: TRBV11-3
clone_size: NA
cdr3_nt: TGTGCCAGCAGCTCCGGGGGGAACACTGAAGCTTTCTTT
cdr3_aa: CASSSGGNTEAFF

d_call: TRBD2
j_call: TRBJ2-7
v_call: TRBV9
clone_size: NA
cdr3_nt: TGTGCCAGCAGCGTATCAGGAAGCGGGGGGGCCTACGAGCAGTACTTC
cdr3_aa: CASSVSGSGGAYEQYF

d_call: NA
j_call: TRBJ1-5
v_call: TRBV21-1
clone_size: NA
cdr3_nt: TGTGCCAGCAGCAAAGGGGACAGGACCAAGACTTATAGCAATCAGCCCCAGCATTTT
cdr3_aa: CASSKGDRTKTYSNQPQHF

d_call: TRBD2
j_call: TRBJ2-3
v_call: TRBV18
clone_size: NA
cdr3_nt: TGTGCCAGCTCGATAGGACTAGCGGGATCAGATACGCAGTATTTT
cdr3_aa: CASSIGLAGSDTQYF

d_call: NA
j_call: TRBJ1-4
v_call: TRBV7-3
clone_size: NA
cdr3_nt: TGTGCCAGCAGCCACTCATACAGGAGAACTAATGAAAAACTGTTTTTT
cdr3_aa: CASSHSYRRTNEKLFF

d_call: TRBD1
j_call: TRBJ1-2
v_call: TRBV3-1/TRBV3-2
clone_size: once
cdr3_nt: TGTGCCAGCAGCCATGGGACAGGGGGCTTCTTAGGCTACACCTTC
cdr3_aa: CASSHGTGGFLGYTF

d_call: NA
j_call: TRBJ1-2
v_call: TRBV3-1/TRBV3-2
clone_size: NA
cdr3_nt: TGTGCCAGCAGCCGGGGACTCGCGGGTGGCTACACCTTC
cdr3_aa: CASSRGLAGGYTF

d_call: TRBD1
j_call: TRBJ2-2
v_call: TRBV11-2
clone_size: NA
cdr3_nt: TGTGCCAGCAGCTCCCGGCAGGGGGCCACCGGGGAGCTGTTTTTT
cdr3_aa: CASSSRQGATGELFF

d_call: TRBD1
j_call: TRBJ1-4
v_call: TRBV28
clone_size: once
cdr3_nt: TGTGCCAGCAGTACAGGGGTAAGGTCTGAAAAACTGTTTTTT
cdr3_aa: CASSTGVRSEKLFF

d_call: NA
j_call: TRBJ1-2
v_call: TRBV5-8
clone_size: NA
cdr3_nt: TGTGCCAGCAGCTTGGGGCAGTGGAGTCTCCTCCGCTACACCTTC
cdr3_aa: CASSLGQWSLLRYTF

d_call: TRBD1
j_call: TRBJ1-6
v_call: TRBV3-1/TRBV3-2
clone_size: NA
cdr3_nt: TGTGCCAGCAGCCCCACTCGGACAGGGGCAAGGAATTCACCCCTCCACTTT
cdr3_aa: CASSPTRTGARNSPLHF

d_call: NA
j_call: TRBJ2-5
v_call: TRBV5-6
clone_size: NA
cdr3_nt: TGTGCCAGCAGCTTGGTCAGGCAGGGGTTGGAGACCCAGTACTTC
cdr3_aa: CASSLVRQGLETQYF

d_call: TRBD2
j_call: TRBJ2-1
v_call: TRBV5-4
clone_size: once
cdr3_nt: TGTGCCAGCAGCTTCAGACTAGCGGGGGTCAGCTCCTACAATGAGCAGTTCTTC
cdr3_aa: CASSFRLAGVSSYNEQFF

d_call: NA
j_call: TRBJ2-5
v_call: TRBV29-1
clone_size: NA
cdr3_nt: TGCAGCGTTGATGCCGTCGGTTTGAAGACCCAGTACTTC
cdr3_aa: CSVDAVGLKTQYF

d_call: NA
j_call: TRBJ2-2
v_call: TRBV7-3
clone_size: NA
cdr3_nt: TGTGCCAGCAGCTTTAGGGGTGTGGGCACCGGGGAGCTGTTTTTT
cdr3_aa: CASSFRGVGTGELFF

d_call: NA
j_call: TRBJ2-1
v_call: TRBV7-3
clone_size: once
cdr3_nt: TGTGCCAGCAGCCGGACCGGGACAAGCTCCTACAATGAGCAGTTCTTC
cdr3_aa: CASSRTGTSSYNEQFF

d_call: NA
j_call: TRBJ2-1
v_call: TRBV12-5
clone_size: NA
cdr3_nt: TGTGCTAGTGGTTTGGGCGGGATGGCCTACAATGAGCAGTTCTTC
cdr3_aa: CASGLGGMAYNEQFF

d_call: NA
j_call: TRBJ1-1
v_call: TRBV21-1
clone_size: NA
cdr3_nt: TGTGCCAGCAAAAACACGGACAGGGGGCTTCACACTGAAGCTTTCTTT
cdr3_aa: CASKNTDRGLHTEAFF

d_call: TRBD2
j_call: TRBJ2-5
v_call: TRBV10-3
clone_size: few
cdr3_nt: TGTGCCATCAGTGGGACTAGCGGACAAGAGACCCAGTACTTC
cdr3_aa: CAISGTSGQETQYF

d_call: NA
j_call: TRBJ1-2
v_call: TRBV6-2/TRBV6-3
clone_size: NA
cdr3_nt: TGTGCCAGCAGTTACTCCGCAGGGGTTGGCTACACCTTC
cdr3_aa: CASSYSAGVGYTF

d_call: NA
j_call: TRBJ1-5
v_call: TRBV3-1/TRBV3-2
clone_size: NA
cdr3_nt: TGTGCCAGCAGCCAAGGAGGGCGCAGGCCCGGTTATCAGCCCCAGCATTTT
cdr3_aa: CASSQGGRRPGYQPQHF

d_call: NA
j_call: TRBJ2-1
v_call: TRBV5-4
clone_size: NA
cdr3_nt: TGTGCCAGCAGCTTGTTAGAGGGGGGGCCGGTAAATGAGCAGTTCTTC
cdr3_aa: CASSLLEGGPVNEQFF

d_call: TRBD1
j_call: TRBJ2-7
v_call: TRBV7-9
clone_size: NA
cdr3_nt: TGTGCCAGCAGCTTGGGGGGGACAGGGACGGGCGAGCAGTACTTC
cdr3_aa: CASSLGGTGTGEQYF

d_call: TRBD2
j_call: TRBJ2-5
v_call: TRBV2
clone_size: NA
cdr3_nt: TGTGCCAGCAGTGAATGGGGAGGGAGCAAAGAGACCCAGTACTTC
cdr3_aa: CASSEWGGSKETQYF

d_call: NA
j_call: TRBJ2-3
v_call: TRBV4-1
clone_size: NA
cdr3_nt: TGCGCCAGCACCCGAGACAGCGACTCTAGCGTACGAGTCGTTGATACGCAGTATTTT
cdr3_aa: CASTRDSDSSVRVVDTQYF

d_call: TRBD2
j_call: TRBJ2-7
v_call: TRBV6-1
clone_size: NA
cdr3_nt: TGTGCCAGCAGTGAACAGCGGGAGTACGAGCAGTACTTC
cdr3_aa: CASSEQREYEQYF

d_call: NA
j_call: TRBJ2-3
v_call: TRBV11-1
clone_size: NA
cdr3_nt: TGTGCCAGCAGCTTCGGGGGTTACGGCACAGATACGCAGTATTTT
cdr3_aa: CASSFGGYGTDTQYF

d_call: TRBD2
j_call: TRBJ2-3
v_call: TRBV5-5
clone_size: NA
cdr3_nt: TGTGCCAGCAGCTCCAGCGGGAGGGCCGAGACAGATACGCAGTATTTT
cdr3_aa: CASSSSGRAETDTQYF

d_call: NA
j_call: TRBJ2-5
v_call: TRBV29-1
clone_size: NA
cdr3_nt: TGCAGCGTTGACGTCGCGGGGACGGGTGAGACCCAGTACTTC
cdr3_aa: CSVDVAGTGETQYF

d_call: TRBD1
j_call: TRBJ1-5
v_call: TRBV11-2
clone_size: NA
cdr3_nt: TGTGCCAGCAGCCCCCGGGACAGGGGACTCTATAGCAATCAGCCCCAGCATTTT
cdr3_aa: CASSPRDRGLYSNQPQHF

d_call: TRBD2
j_call: TRBJ2-3
v_call: TRBV7-9
clone_size: NA
cdr3_nt: TGTGCCAGCAGCCCGGGACTAGCGGGAGCAGATACGCAGTATTTT
cdr3_aa: CASSPGLAGADTQYF

d_call: TRBD2
j_call: TRBJ2-7
v_call: TRBV7-8
clone_size: NA
cdr3_nt: TGTGCCAGCAGCTTAGGGTGGGGTAGCGGGGACACCTACGAGCAGTACTTC
cdr3_aa: CASSLGWGSGDTYEQYF

d_call: TRBD2
j_call: TRBJ2-7
v_call: TRBV6-5
clone_size: NA
cdr3_nt: TGTGCCAGCAGTTACTCGGGACGGGAGGGGGCCTACGAGCAGTACTTC
cdr3_aa: CASSYSGREGAYEQYF

d_call: NA
j_call: TRBJ2-7
v_call: TRBV4-2
clone_size: NA
cdr3_nt: TGTGCCAGCAGCCGAAGATTGGGGAGCAGTACCTACGAGCAGTACTTC
cdr3_aa: CASSRRLGSSTYEQYF

d_call: NA
j_call: TRBJ2-2
v_call: TRBV5-8
clone_size: once
cdr3_nt: TGTGCCAGCAGCTTGGGTACTTATTTTACCGGGGAGCTGTTTTTT
cdr3_aa: CASSLGTYFTGELFF

d_call: TRBD1
j_call: TRBJ1-1
v_call: TRBV7-3
clone_size: NA
cdr3_nt: TGTGCCAGCAGCTCTACCCCATCTGGACAGGGGAACACTGAAGCTTTCTTT
cdr3_aa: CASSSTPSGQGNTEAFF

d_call: TRBD1
j_call: TRBJ1-2
v_call: TRBV10-3
clone_size: NA
cdr3_nt: TGTGCCATCAGTGTCGTCGACAGGGACTATGGCTACACCTTC
cdr3_aa: CAISVVDRDYGYTF

d_call: TRBD1
j_call: TRBJ1-4
v_call: TRBV5-6
clone_size: NA
cdr3_nt: TGTGCCAGCAGGGAGACAGGGTTGATACGTGGAGAACTGTTTTTT
cdr3_aa: CASRETGLIRGELFF

d_call: NA
j_call: TRBJ2-5
v_call: TRBV7-9
clone_size: NA
cdr3_nt: TGTGCCAGCAGCTTGGGCCTAAGTTCTCCCGGCCAAGAGACCCAGTACTTC
cdr3_aa: CASSLGLSSPGQETQYF

d_call: NA
j_call: TRBJ2-5
v_call: TRBV7-6
clone_size: once
cdr3_nt: TGTGCCAGCAGCTTAGCCAGTCGACAAGAGACCCAGTACTTC
cdr3_aa: CASSLASRQETQYF

d_call: TRBD1
j_call: TRBJ1-4
v_call: TRBV5-1
clone_size: NA
cdr3_nt: TGCGCCAGCAGGAGACAGGGGAATGAAAAACTGTTTTTT
cdr3_aa: CASRRQGNEKLFF

d_call: TRBD1
j_call: TRBJ1-6
v_call: TRBV6-5
clone_size: NA
cdr3_nt: TGTGCCAGCAGTTATGGGACAGGCACTAAGTTTTTACCCCTCCACTTT
cdr3_aa: CASSYGTGTKFLPLHF

d_call: TRBD1
j_call: TRBJ1-2
v_call: TRBV6-2/TRBV6-3
clone_size: NA
cdr3_nt: TGTGCCAGCAGTAACCCGACAGGGTTTAACTATGGCTACACCTTC
cdr3_aa: CASSNPTGFNYGYTF

d_call: NA
j_call: TRBJ2-3
v_call: TRBV29-1
clone_size: NA
cdr3_nt: TGCAGCCTCGCCACTTCAGGGGTAGATACGCAGTATTTT
cdr3_aa: CSLATSGVDTQYF

d_call: NA
j_call: TRBJ2-3
v_call: TRBV7-2
clone_size: NA
cdr3_nt: TGTGCCAGCAGCTTATTTACTACCCAGTATTTT
cdr3_aa: CASSLFTTQYF

d_call: NA
j_call: TRBJ2-4
v_call: TRBV4-1
clone_size: NA
cdr3_nt: TGCGCCAGCAGCCAAGATAACAGGGTCAACATTCAGTACTTC
cdr3_aa: CASSQDNRVNIQYF

d_call: NA
j_call: TRBJ1-5
v_call: TRBV28
clone_size: once
cdr3_nt: TGTGCCAGCTACAGTCGGTCACAATTAACGCAGCCCCAGCATTTT
cdr3_aa: CASYSRSQLTQPQHF

d_call: NA
j_call: TRBJ1-3
v_call: TRBV18
clone_size: NA
cdr3_nt: TGTGCCAGCTCACCATCAAGCGAGTGGGGAAACACCATATATTTT
cdr3_aa: CASSPSSEWGNTIYF

d_call: NA
j_call: TRBJ2-7
v_call: TRBV7-2
clone_size: NA
cdr3_nt: TGTGCCAGCAGCGTACAAAGGGGCGCCGAGCAGTACTTC
cdr3_aa: CASSVQRGAEQYF

d_call: TRBD1
j_call: TRBJ2-1
v_call: TRBV10-3
clone_size: NA
cdr3_nt: TGTGCCATCAGTGAGTCGGGACAGGGTGTGGGGACCGCGAACAATGAGCAGTTCTTC
cdr3_aa: CAISESGQGVGTANNEQFF

d_call: TRBD1
j_call: TRBJ1-2
v_call: TRBV5-6
clone_size: NA
cdr3_nt: TGTGCCAGCAGAGGGACAGGGACCAACTATGGCTACACCTTC
cdr3_aa: CASRGTGTNYGYTF

d_call: TRBD1
j_call: TRBJ2-2
v_call: TRBV7-9
clone_size: NA
cdr3_nt: TGTGCCAGCAGCTTACGACAGGGGGAGAACACCGGGGAGCTGTTTTTT
cdr3_aa: CASSLRQGENTGELFF

d_call: NA
j_call: TRBJ2-5
v_call: TRBV21-1
clone_size: NA
cdr3_nt: TGTGCCAGCAGCAAAGATGGAGGAGGCTTCGTGGCTAGCAGCGAGGGGACCCAGTACTTC
cdr3_aa: CASSKDGGGFVASSEGTQYF

d_call: NA
j_call: TRBJ1-3
v_call: TRBV29-1
clone_size: NA
cdr3_nt: TGCAGCGTGGTGCGGGCAGGGGCTGGAAACACCATATATTTT
cdr3_aa: CSVVRAGAGNTIYF

d_call: TRBD2
j_call: TRBJ2-1
v_call: TRBV7-9
clone_size: once
cdr3_nt: TGTGCCAGCAGCTCCTGGACTAGCGGGAATAATAAGCAGTTCTTC
cdr3_aa: CASSSWTSGNNKQFF

d_call: NA
j_call: TRBJ1-4
v_call: TRBV29-1
clone_size: NA
cdr3_nt: TGCAGCGTTGTCTCTAATGAAAAACTGTTTTTT
cdr3_aa: CSVVSNEKLFF